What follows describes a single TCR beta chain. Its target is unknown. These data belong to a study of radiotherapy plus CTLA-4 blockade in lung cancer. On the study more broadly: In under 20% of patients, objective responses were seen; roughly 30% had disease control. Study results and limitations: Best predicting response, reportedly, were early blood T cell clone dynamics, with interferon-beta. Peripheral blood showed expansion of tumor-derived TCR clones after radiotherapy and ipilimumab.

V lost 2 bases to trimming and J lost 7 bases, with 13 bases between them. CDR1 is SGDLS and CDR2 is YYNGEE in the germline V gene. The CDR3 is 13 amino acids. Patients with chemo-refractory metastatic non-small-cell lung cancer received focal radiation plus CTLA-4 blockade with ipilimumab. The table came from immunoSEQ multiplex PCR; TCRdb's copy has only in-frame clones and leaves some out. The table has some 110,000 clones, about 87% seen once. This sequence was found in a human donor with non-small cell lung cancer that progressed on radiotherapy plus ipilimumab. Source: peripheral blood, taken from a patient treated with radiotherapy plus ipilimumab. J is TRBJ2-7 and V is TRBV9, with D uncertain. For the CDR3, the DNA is TGTGCCAGCAGCGTCTCCTCCACCGGGGAGCAGTACTTC. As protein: CASSVSSTGEQYF.